The 5 T cell receptor beta chains presented below share a single source sample, sequenced in a study of cytomegalovirus exposure and HLA in healthy donors. Some clones are missing from TCRdb's copy, which holds only in-frame ones; the method was immunoSEQ multiplex PCR. Of hundreds of thousands of clones listed, less than 95% were seen once; the top ten hold just over 3%. Source material: PBMCs. The receptors derive from a woman in her thirties in good health and CMV-seronegative.

The chain is built from TRBV28 and TRBJ2-1; D is perhaps TRBD1 or TRBD2 (5 bases each). V was pared by 10 bases and J by 0 bases, with 25 bases between. The CDR3 has 18 residues. CDR1 is MDHEN and CDR2 is SYDVKM in the germline V gene. The CDR3 sequence is CANDQSTGTASSYNEQFF. The CDR3 DNA reads TGTGCCAACGACCAAAGTACCGGGACGGCTAGCTCCTACAATGAGCAGTTCTTC.

This clone is a singleton in its sample. The rearrangement joins TRBV4-2 to TRBJ1-4; no definite D call. CDR1 and CDR2 (germline): LGHNA, YNFKEQ. The CDR3 contains 14 residues. V was shortened by 6 bases and J by 4 bases, with 12 bases between the two germline ends. This chain's CDR3 is CASRSDGSNEKLFF. In nucleotides, the CDR3 is TGTGCCAGCAGGTCGGACGGTAGTAATGAAAAACTGTTTTTT.

The chain uses TRBV5-1 and TRBJ2-7, with D possibly called TRBD1 or TRBD2 (5 bases each). Germline loops: CDR1 SGHRS, CDR2 YFSETQ. Trimming pared 3 bases from V and 9 bases from J, leaving 13 bases between. The CDR3 has 12 residues. The CDR3, as DNA: TGCGCCAGCAGCTCGGACCTGAGGGGGCAGTACTTC. It is translated as CASSSDLRGQYF.

This clone was counted only a few times. CDR3 nucleotides: TGTGCCAGCAGCCAATCCTTCCCCAATGAGCAGTTCTTC. It is translated as CASSQSFPNEQFF. The genes are TRBV14 and TRBJ2-1, with unresolved D. The CDR3 spans 13 residues. Trimming removed 2 bases from V and 6 bases from J, with 8 bases in between. Looked up from germline, CDR1 is SGHDN and CDR2 is FVKESK.

The chain employs TRBV27 and TRBJ2-1; D remains ambiguous. Germline values: CDR1 MNHEY, CDR2 SMNVEV (reference sequence). The V and J ends lost 0 bases and 0 bases respectively, with 12 bases between them. This CDR3 spans 17 amino acids. CDR3 residues: CASSLSPVPRSYNEQFF. The CDR3 DNA is TGTGCCAGCAGTTTATCGCCCGTTCCCCGCTCCTACAATGAGCAGTTCTTC.